This T cell receptor beta chain was sequenced in a study of OX40 agonist ivuxolimab in advanced cancers. Findings and caveats of the study: Among patients with partial responses at 0.1-3.0 mg/kg, clonal expansion was among the lowest.

Generated by immunoSEQ multiplex PCR, the TCRdb table keeps only in-frame clones and is missing some. The sample has about 69,000 clones, 80% to 85% seen once. Worth noting for this clone: The antigen is not known.

The sequences come from CD4+ or CD8+ T cells sorted from blood, collected in a trial of the OX40 agonist ivuxolimab. The origin of this receptor is an adult with an advanced solid tumor such as melanoma, head and neck, liver or kidney cancer.

The chain's CDR3 is CASRRSGGGNEQFF. The DNA of the CDR3 is TGTGCCAGCAGGAGAAGCGGCGGGGGCAATGAGCAGTTCTTC. This chain uses TRBV6-1 with TRBJ2-1, with 7 nucleotides matching TRBD2. V shed 6 bases, J shed 6 bases, and the junction held 8 bases outside the gene matches. Germline V gene data show CDR1 as MNHNS and CDR2 as SASEGT. The CDR3 has 14 residues.